The subject of this entry is one T cell receptor (beta chain). Its antigen target is currently unknown. Base qualities are not at hand, and no much larger clone is one base apart. These data originate in a study of Ad26.COV2.S vaccination and SARS-CoV-2 variants (dated by TCRdb to the early 2020s). Some background on the complete study: Vaccine-arm donors came from COV1001, a multicentre, randomized, double-blind, placebo-controlled phase I-IIa trial of Ad26.COV2.S in healthy adults. Ad26.COV2.S was administered intramuscularly at a dose of 5x10^10 or 1x10^11 viral particles, either as one shot or as two shots given 56 days apart. The specificity and breadth of SARS-CoV-2-reactive T cell receptors after Ad26.COV2.S vaccination were assessed by TCRbeta repertoire sequencing. A total of some 30 samples were included in the TCR-sequenced set, comprising 19 Ad26.COV2.S vaccine recipients, 5 placebo recipients and 8 SARS-CoV-2 convalescent individuals. Trial participants were randomized into five groups of five, in which low-dose or high-dose Ad26.COV2.S was given once or twice, or placebo was given on both occasions. Investigators remained blinded to trial group allocation during experiments and outcome assessment. The full study reports these points: Substantial breadth of spike-specific CD8+ and CD4+ T cell responses was reported after vaccination. Ad26.COV2.S recipients had higher spike-specific TCR breadth than placebo recipients (P = 0.0014). The authors noted that total T cell responses may have been underestimated by the TCR breadth and depth analyses. The study was not powered for comparison of responses between vaccine doses or regimens. Vaccine and placebo recipients had comparable non-spike TCR breadth, which fits with the vaccine containing only spike.

The immunoSEQ Assay was the method used to sequence TCRbeta CDR3 regions. After extraction, genomic DNA underwent amplification by bias-controlled multiplex PCR, followed by high-throughput sequencing. The authors' analysis ran thus. To quantify the absolute abundance of each unique TCRbeta CDR3 region, sequences were collapsed and filtered. T cell fraction was estimated by normalizing TCRbeta template counts to usable DNA, with usable DNA measured through amplification of reference genes found in all nucleated cells. Repertoire TCRs were annotated as SARS-CoV-2-specific by exact matching of V gene, CDR3 amino acid sequence and J gene to a known reactive TCR set. The reference SARS-CoV-2 TCR set was obtained from MIRA and was filtered for enrichment in COVID-19-positive ImmuneCODE repertoires, whereby public or cross-reactive TCRs were removed. Based on the MIRA antigens, annotated TCRs were further analysed at the level of specific ORF or position within ORF. Breadth was defined as the number of annotated unique rearrangements divided by the total number of unique productive rearrangements, and depth was defined as the summed frequency of the annotated unique rearrangements. Two-sided Wilcoxon rank-sum tests were applied when comparing TCR breadth between groups. TCRdb holds this immuneACCESS table with in-frame rearrangements only. Some clones are missing; in checked studies, unresolved V genes explain under half, and the rest has no known cause. The DNA gave D and trimming, while V, J and clone size come from that table. Here the sample has about 280,000 clones; approximately 87% occur a single time. The top ten clonotypes cover less than 3.5% of the sample.

Taken with the paper, the label for treatment or condition translates to: 15 to 20 received Ad26.COV2.S at low or high dose, single or two shots; 5 received placebo; per-sample allocation not given. Repertoires of vaccine and placebo recipients were sequenced from samples taken on day 63 after the first injection. In Cohort 1b, about 27 adults aged 18-55 years were enrolled at a single site in Boston, USA, between 29 July and 7 August 2020. Ad26.COV2.S consisted of a replication-incompetent adenovirus type 26 vector by which a prefusion-stabilized SARS-CoV-2 spike protein from the original Wuhan strain was expressed. The V end loses 6 bases and the J end loses 4 bases, and a stretch of 14 bases separates them. From the germline V gene, CDR1 is SGHNT and CDR2 is YENEEA. The CDR3 spans 14 residues, from the cysteine through the phenylalanine. Of the read, only the CDR3 DNA is kept; its 42 bases are in frame from base 1.

The chain couples TRBV11-3 to TRBJ2-3; the D gene remains uncertain. This specimen was peripheral blood, taken in a trial of Ad26.COV2.S vaccine versus placebo. The sequence was collected from a person between 18 and 59 years old who received the Ad26.COV2.S COVID-19 vaccine or a placebo. The CDR3 region: CASSPSAGSDTQYF. The nucleotide sequence is TGTGCCAGCAGTCCGAGCGCTGGCTCAGATACGCAGTATTTT.